This T cell receptor (beta chain) was found in a study of blood T cell repertoires in COVID-19. This clone was detected only once. Measured with immunoSEQ multiplex PCR; TCRdb has only the in-frame clones, and not every one. The data contain 30,000 to 45,000 clones, more than 70% of them singletons. Per germline, CDR1 PRHDT and CDR2 FYEKMQ (reference sequence). V was clipped by 5 bases and J by 0 bases, with 11 bases between them. This CDR3 comprises 15 residues. The gene calls are TRBV13 and TRBJ1-3; TRBD1 is a possible D gene (6 bases). The sequencing input was peripheral blood. The TCR sequence derives from a man aged 60 to 75 with acute or convalescent COVID-19. The CDR3 protein is CASSPRGLSGNTIYF. As DNA, the CDR3 is TGTGCCAGCAGCCCCAGGGGCCTCTCTGGAAACACCATATATTTT.